This TCR beta chain was sequenced in a study of cytomegalovirus exposure and HLA in healthy donors. Study-level points and caveats: Reportedly, HLA-A and HLA-B alleles of most subjects were accurately predicted from TCR beta. Clonal expansion was found to be greater in HLA-associated TCR beta chains than in equally common others in a later analysis. The majority of CMV-associated TCR beta chains were reported as apparently HLA-restricted in a later analysis. A likely sequencing artifact accounted for one observed cluster of highly shared sequence variants.

The PCR made use of 60 Vbeta and 13 Jbeta primers. Here immunoSEQ multiplex PCR was the method, and the copy in TCRdb shows in-frame clones only, minus some. This table holds approximately 100,000 clones, more than 70% found once. With respect to this clone: Its specificity is unknown.

J was trimmed by 0 bases and V by 3 bases; bases with no gene match: 4. The CDR3 has 15 residues. Germline loops: CDR1 ENHRY, CDR2 SYGVKD. The TCR originated in a man aged 40-49 years in good health and CMV-seronegative. The chain combines TRBV10-3 with TRBJ1-1; 7 bases line up with TRBD1. Sequencing input: PBMCs. The CDR3 nucleotides read TGTGCCATCAGTGAACCGACAGGGATGAACACTGAAGCTTTCTTT. It translates to CAISEPTGMNTEAFF.